This T cell receptor (beta chain) was sequenced in a study of CD8+CD57+ T cells in acquired aplastic anemia. Background on the study: Sorting CD4+ and CD8+ cells gave DNA averaging approximately 3 ug. Study-wide points: Common to patients and controls were twenty-nine CD8+ CDR3 sequences.

To note about this clonotype: Antigen: not known.

TCR beta VDJ and CDR3 profiles were obtained from a genomic DNA template. Using its own MiXCR run on the reads, TCRdb lists one record per CDR3 protein. The table shows 150,000 to 200,000 distinct CDR3 sequences, with roughly 63% occurring only once. The germline V gene has CDR1 DFQATT and CDR2 SNEGSKA (reference sequence). The ends lost 6 bases at V and 2 bases at J; junction bases unmatched: 4. The CDR3 is 15 amino acids. The clonotype comes from a human donor in good health. Sequencing was performed on sorted CD4+, CD8+, or CD8+CD57+ T cells (not recorded which) from PBMCs. The chain is built from TRBV20-1 and TRBJ1-6, with 10 bases identical to TRBD1. For the CDR3, the DNA is TGCAGTGCAAGGGACAGGGGACCCTATAATTCACCCCTCCACTTT. The encoded protein is CSARDRGPYNSPLHF.